This T cell receptor (beta chain) is drawn from a study of blood T cell repertoires in COVID-19. On the study more broadly: T cells, B-cell-depleted T cells, or PBMCs supplied cDNA or gDNA.

Enrolled during active infection, Seattle patients were then followed longitudinally. This clone was detected only a few times. Using immunoSEQ multiplex PCR, the repertoire was profiled, and TCRdb retains in-frame clones only, with some absent. The data hold fewer than 300,000 clones, with roughly 90% observed a single time. Trimming cost V 6 bases and J 8 bases, with 14 bases left between them. The CDR3 contains 12 residues. Germline V lookup: CDR1 SGHRS, CDR2 YFSETQ. The chain has TRBV5-1 and TRBJ1-2; D is uncertain. The TCR was taken from a woman in her twenties or thirties with COVID-19, enrolled during active disease. Sequencing was done on a sample of peripheral blood. CDR3 residues: CASTIGVEGYTF. The CDR3 DNA reads as TGCGCCAGCACCATCGGGGTAGAAGGCTACACCTTC.